Many counts were recorded for the clone carrying this T cell receptor (beta chain). Its antigen is unidentified. A Clinical Activity Score of at least 3, a NOSPECS grade of at least 4 and a duration under 3 months were recorded in the ophthalmopathy patients. This sample is part of a study of T cells in Graves' hyperthyroidism and ophthalmopathy. Amplified TCR beta CDR3 regions derived from RNA transcripts. First-round RT-PCR of the TCR CDR3 relied on the HTBI primer set. MiXCR, run by TCRdb on the multiplex PCR reads, gives a single entry per CDR3 protein. The sample has some 500,000 distinct CDR3 sequences; around 15% are singletons. Whole-study findings and limits: Most clonotypes that expanded in the thyroid above 0.001 also showed up in blood. Through a model of 13 V-J features, ophthalmopathy was separated from stable hyperthyroidism.

Germline-derived CDR1 and CDR2 are SGHNT and YENEEA. Unmatched junction bases numbered 8, after V lost 5 bases and J lost 3 bases. This CDR3 has 15 amino acids. This clonotype originated in a woman younger than 45 with Graves' ophthalmopathy. Sequenced input: blood. This chain uses TRBV11-3 with TRBJ2-7; TRBD1 matches at 9 bases. The CDR3 nucleotides are TGTGCCAGCAGCGAGGAGGCGGGACAGGGCTACGAGCAGTACTTC. It specifies CASSEEAGQGYEQYF. The whole variable domain, filled in from reference TRBV11-3 and TRBJ2-7, reads EAGVVQSPRYKIIEKKQPVAFWCNPISGHNTLYWYLQNLGQGPELLIRYENEEAVDDSQLPKDRFSAERLKGVDSTLKIQPAELGDSAVYLCASSEEAGQGYEQYFGPGTRLTVT.